A single count supports the clone carrying this T cell receptor (beta chain). CDR1 is SNHLY and CDR2 is FYNNEI in the germline V gene. CDR3 length equals 10 residues. The V and J ends lost 2 bases and 13 bases respectively, with 5 bases between them. These data are taken from a study of T cell changes during pregnancy in multiple sclerosis. Method: immunoSEQ multiplex PCR; TCRdb's copy keeps in-frame clones and lacks some. Among roughly 93,000 clones listed, approximately 90% were seen once. The input for sequencing was peripheral blood, taken after pregnancy. The V and J genes are TRBV2 and TRBJ2-2; D unclear. The sequence derives from a female donor in good health, enrolled as a control in a pregnancy study. This chain's CDR3 is CASSEPGLFF. DNA for the CDR3: TGTGCCAGCAGTGAACCGGGGCTGTTTTTT.